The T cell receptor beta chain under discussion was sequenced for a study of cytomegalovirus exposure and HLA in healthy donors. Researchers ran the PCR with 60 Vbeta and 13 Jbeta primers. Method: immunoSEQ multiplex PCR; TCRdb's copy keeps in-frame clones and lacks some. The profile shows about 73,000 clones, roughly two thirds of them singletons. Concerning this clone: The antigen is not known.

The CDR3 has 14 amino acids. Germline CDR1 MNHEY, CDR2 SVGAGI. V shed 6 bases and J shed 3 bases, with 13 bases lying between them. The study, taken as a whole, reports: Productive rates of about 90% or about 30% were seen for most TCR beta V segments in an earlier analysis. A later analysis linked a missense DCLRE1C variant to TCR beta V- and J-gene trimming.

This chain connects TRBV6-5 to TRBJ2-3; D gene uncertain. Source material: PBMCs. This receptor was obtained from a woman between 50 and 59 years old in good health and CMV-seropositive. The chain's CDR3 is CASSRYGPTDTQYF. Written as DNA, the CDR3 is TGTGCCAGCAGCAGGTATGGGCCGACAGATACGCAGTATTTT.